This is a list of T cell receptor beta chains from one sample in a study of radiation and T cells in renal cell carcinoma. The method was immunoSEQ multiplex PCR; TCRdb's version includes in-frame clones alone and lacks a portion of them. The table shows approximately 150,000 clones, with around nine tenths occurring only once. The sample was blood, taken from a patient whose treatment included radiotherapy and nephrectomy. Receptors were obtained from a woman aged 45-59 years with renal cell carcinoma. Both conserved end residues are part of each CDR3. A D gene is named only where the DNA matches it firmly. Expanded clones get a size class; other rows say once, few or many, or leave the size out.

CDR3 length: 16; clone size: NA; J gene: TRBJ1-5; D gene: TRBD1; V gene: TRBV2; CDR3 DNA: TGTGCCAGCAGTCACCCCCGGGACAGGGGCAATCAGCCCCAGCATTTT; CDR3 protein: CASSHPRDRGNQPQHF
CDR3 length: 16; clone size: NA; J gene: TRBJ1-3; D gene: NA; V gene: TRBV13; CDR3 DNA: TGTGCCAGCAGCTTAGCCCCGCGTAGCTCTGGAAACACCATATATTTT; CDR3 protein: CASSLAPRSSGNTIYF
CDR3 length: 14; clone size: NA; J gene: TRBJ1-1; D gene: NA; V gene: TRBV7-2; CDR3 DNA: TGTGCCAGCAGCTATGGGGCAGGGAGCACTGAAGCTTTCTTT; CDR3 protein: CASSYGAGSTEAFF
CDR3 length: 15; clone size: few; J gene: TRBJ1-6; D gene: TRBD1; V gene: TRBV6-5; CDR3 DNA: TGTGCCAGCAGACACACCGGGACAGCTAATTCACCCCTCCACTTT; CDR3 protein: CASRHTGTANSPLHF
CDR3 length: 14; clone size: once; J gene: TRBJ2-7; D gene: NA; V gene: TRBV7-2; CDR3 DNA: TGTGCCAGCAGCTTAGACTCAAGCTCCTACGAGCAGTACTTC; CDR3 protein: CASSLDSSSYEQYF
CDR3 length: 14; clone size: once; J gene: TRBJ2-1; D gene: NA; V gene: TRBV6-1; CDR3 DNA: TGTGCCAGCCGTGGGACAAGAACCTACAATGAGCAGTTCTTC; CDR3 protein: CASRGTRTYNEQFF
CDR3 length: 13; clone size: once; J gene: TRBJ2-1; D gene: NA; V gene: TRBV6-6; CDR3 DNA: TGTGCCAGCAGTTACATTCAGGGTAATGAGCAGTTCTTC; CDR3 protein: CASSYIQGNEQFF
CDR3 length: 13; clone size: few; J gene: TRBJ1-6; D gene: NA; V gene: TRBV30; CDR3 DNA: TGTGCCTGGGCGGGTTTAGTACGTTCACCCCTCCACTTT; CDR3 protein: CAWAGLVRSPLHF
CDR3 length: 16; clone size: NA; J gene: TRBJ1-1; D gene: TRBD1; V gene: TRBV5-5; CDR3 DNA: TGTGCCAGCAGCTTTGCCACTGGACAGGCCAACACTGAAGCTTTCTTT; CDR3 protein: CASSFATGQANTEAFF
CDR3 length: 14; clone size: NA; J gene: TRBJ2-7; D gene: NA; V gene: TRBV28; CDR3 DNA: TGTGCCAGCAGTTGGACAGCGAATCCCTACGAGCAGTACTTC; CDR3 protein: CASSWTANPYEQYF
CDR3 length: 18; clone size: NA; J gene: TRBJ1-1; D gene: NA; V gene: TRBV15; CDR3 DNA: TGTGCCACCAGCAGAGATCTCACAGCCTGGGCTCAGAACACTGAAGCTTTCTTT; CDR3 protein: CATSRDLTAWAQNTEAFF
CDR3 length: 13; clone size: NA; J gene: TRBJ2-4; D gene: NA; V gene: TRBV11-2; CDR3 DNA: TGTGCCAGCAGCTCACAGGGAACGAACATTCAGTACTTC; CDR3 protein: CASSSQGTNIQYF
CDR3 length: 14; clone size: NA; J gene: TRBJ1-4; D gene: TRBD1; V gene: TRBV5-1; CDR3 DNA: TGCGCCAGCAGGGCTGGGACAGTAAGTGAAAAACTGTTTTTT; CDR3 protein: CASRAGTVSEKLFF
CDR3 length: 20; clone size: NA; J gene: TRBJ2-3; D gene: NA; V gene: TRBV14; CDR3 DNA: TGTGCCAGCAGCCAAGTCACCCCCCGCCAGACAAGACATCGCACAGATACGCAGTATTTT; CDR3 protein: CASSQVTPRQTRHRTDTQYF
CDR3 length: 14; clone size: NA; J gene: TRBJ2-2; D gene: NA; V gene: TRBV5-1; CDR3 DNA: TGCGCCAGCAGCTTGGGCACGGGAGTCGGGGAGCTGTTTTTT; CDR3 protein: CASSLGTGVGELFF
CDR3 length: 15; clone size: once; J gene: TRBJ1-5; D gene: NA; V gene: TRBV10-3; CDR3 DNA: TGTGCCATCAGTGAAACCGGGAACAGCAATCAGCCCCAGCATTTT; CDR3 protein: CAISETGNSNQPQHF
CDR3 length: 14; clone size: NA; J gene: TRBJ1-2; D gene: TRBD1; V gene: TRBV5-4; CDR3 DNA: TGTGCCAGCAGCTTACAACAGGGGGCGGAAGGCTACACCTTC; CDR3 protein: CASSLQQGAEGYTF
CDR3 length: 16; clone size: NA; J gene: TRBJ2-7; D gene: NA; V gene: TRBV5-1; CDR3 DNA: TGCGCCAGCAGCCTGGGCTCTTCCAGGGAGAACTACGAGCAGTACTTC; CDR3 protein: CASSLGSSRENYEQYF
CDR3 length: 15; clone size: NA; J gene: TRBJ2-2; D gene: NA; V gene: TRBV2; CDR3 DNA: TGTGCCAGCAGTATGGGGGGGCCGGACACCGGGGAGCTGTTTTTT; CDR3 protein: CASSMGGPDTGELFF
CDR3 length: 18; clone size: NA; J gene: TRBJ2-2; D gene: NA; V gene: TRBV28; CDR3 DNA: TGTGCCAGCAGTTTTTTCGGCCTTGAGACAGGGAGGACCGGGGAGCTGTTTTTT; CDR3 protein: CASSFFGLETGRTGELFF
CDR3 length: 15; clone size: NA; J gene: TRBJ2-7; D gene: TRBD1; V gene: TRBV29-1; CDR3 DNA: TGCAGCGTTGAACCAGGGACAGGGGCTCTGAACGAGCAGTACTTC; CDR3 protein: CSVEPGTGALNEQYF
CDR3 length: 15; clone size: NA; J gene: TRBJ2-5; D gene: TRBD2; V gene: TRBV9; CDR3 DNA: TGTGCCAGCAGCTTCACTAGCGGGAGACAAGAGACCCAGTACTTC; CDR3 protein: CASSFTSGRQETQYF
CDR3 length: 13; clone size: NA; J gene: TRBJ1-2; D gene: NA; V gene: TRBV6-1; CDR3 DNA: TGTGCCAGCAATCGGGCCTTTTCCTATGGCTACACCTTC; CDR3 protein: CASNRAFSYGYTF
CDR3 length: 14; clone size: NA; J gene: TRBJ1-1; D gene: TRBD1; V gene: TRBV7-2; CDR3 DNA: TGTGCCAGCAGCACATCAGGGGGCGATACTGAAGCTTTCTTT; CDR3 protein: CASSTSGGDTEAFF
CDR3 length: 12; clone size: NA; J gene: TRBJ1-2; D gene: TRBD1; V gene: TRBV28; CDR3 DNA: TGTGCCACCAAAACAGGGGGCGATGGCTACACCTTC; CDR3 protein: CATKTGGDGYTF
CDR3 length: 17; clone size: NA; J gene: TRBJ1-3; D gene: NA; V gene: TRBV10-1; CDR3 DNA: TGCGCCAGCAACCCCCCCCTAGGACAGACCTCTGGAAACACCATATATTTT; CDR3 protein: CASNPPLGQTSGNTIYF
CDR3 length: 15; clone size: NA; J gene: TRBJ2-7; D gene: TRBD2; V gene: TRBV7-2; CDR3 DNA: TGTGCCAGCAGCCTTAGCGGGGGGGAGTCCTACGAGCAGTACTTC; CDR3 protein: CASSLSGGESYEQYF
CDR3 length: 14; clone size: NA; J gene: TRBJ2-2; D gene: NA; V gene: TRBV7-2; CDR3 DNA: TGTGCCAGCAGCTCGCAGGGTAACACCGGGGAGCTGTTTTTT; CDR3 protein: CASSSQGNTGELFF
CDR3 length: 17; clone size: NA; J gene: TRBJ1-6; D gene: TRBD1; V gene: TRBV4-1; CDR3 DNA: TGCGCCAGCAGCCAAGATCGACAGGGGCTATTGGGTTCACCCCTCCACTTT; CDR3 protein: CASSQDRQGLLGSPLHF
CDR3 length: 14; clone size: NA; J gene: TRBJ1-1; D gene: TRBD1; V gene: TRBV28; CDR3 DNA: TGTGCCAGCAGTTTATCGACAGGGGTTACTGAAGCTTTCTTT; CDR3 protein: CASSLSTGVTEAFF
CDR3 length: 15; clone size: NA; J gene: TRBJ1-2; D gene: NA; V gene: TRBV7-2; CDR3 DNA: TGTGCCAGCAGCTTAGGGGGGGCAGGGAGCTATGGCTACACCTTC; CDR3 protein: CASSLGGAGSYGYTF
CDR3 length: 14; clone size: NA; J gene: TRBJ1-2; D gene: TRBD1; V gene: TRBV5-6; CDR3 DNA: TGTGCCAGCAGCTCAGCGACAGGGGTCTATGGCTACACCTTC; CDR3 protein: CASSSATGVYGYTF
CDR3 length: 15; clone size: NA; J gene: TRBJ2-4; D gene: NA; V gene: TRBV2; CDR3 DNA: TGTGCCAGCAGCCTTGACAAAGGCGGGAAAAACATTCAGTACTTC; CDR3 protein: CASSLDKGGKNIQYF
CDR3 length: 14; clone size: NA; J gene: TRBJ2-7; D gene: NA; V gene: TRBV4-3; CDR3 DNA: TGCGCCAGCAGCCAAGATTCAGGGTCCTACGAGCAGTACTTC; CDR3 protein: CASSQDSGSYEQYF
CDR3 length: 14; clone size: NA; J gene: TRBJ1-1; D gene: NA; V gene: TRBV5-1; CDR3 DNA: TGCGCCAGCAGCCCAAGAGAGGGGCAAAATGAAGCTTTCTTT; CDR3 protein: CASSPREGQNEAFF
CDR3 length: 13; clone size: few; J gene: TRBJ1-2; D gene: NA; V gene: TRBV30; CDR3 DNA: TGTGCCTGGAGTGTACTGGAGGGAGGAGGCTACACCTTC; CDR3 protein: CAWSVLEGGGYTF
CDR3 length: 12; clone size: NA; J gene: TRBJ1-2; D gene: NA; V gene: TRBV2; CDR3 DNA: TGTGCCAGCAGTCCCGGGCACTATGGCTACACCTTC; CDR3 protein: CASSPGHYGYTF
CDR3 length: 16; clone size: NA; J gene: TRBJ2-2; D gene: TRBD2; V gene: TRBV9; CDR3 DNA: TGTGCCAGCAGCGTAGGACTAGCGGGAGGTACCGGGGAGCTGTTTTTT; CDR3 protein: CASSVGLAGGTGELFF
CDR3 length: 19; clone size: NA; J gene: TRBJ2-2; D gene: NA; V gene: TRBV5-1; CDR3 DNA: TGCGCCAGCAGCTCTGCGGCCGTAGGGCTAGCGCAGAACACCGGGGAGCTGTTTTTT; CDR3 protein: CASSSAAVGLAQNTGELFF
CDR3 length: 20; clone size: NA; J gene: TRBJ2-6; D gene: TRBD1; V gene: TRBV19; CDR3 DNA: TGTGCCAGTAGTATATCGCCGAGGGACAGTGGGTACTCTGGGGCCAACGTCCTGACTTTC; CDR3 protein: CASSISPRDSGYSGANVLTF
CDR3 length: 14; clone size: NA; J gene: TRBJ1-4; D gene: NA; V gene: TRBV18; CDR3 DNA: TGTGCCAGCTCACCACCGTCGCTAACGGATAAACTGTTTTTT; CDR3 protein: CASSPPSLTDKLFF
CDR3 length: 14; clone size: NA; J gene: TRBJ2-7; D gene: TRBD1; V gene: TRBV6-1; CDR3 DNA: TGTGCCAGCAGTGGGGACAGGAGCTCCTACGAGCAGTACTTC; CDR3 protein: CASSGDRSSYEQYF
CDR3 length: 16; clone size: NA; J gene: TRBJ1-1; D gene: NA; V gene: TRBV5-8; CDR3 DNA: TGTGCCAGCAGGGGATTGGGAAGAGGTACTGACACTGAAGCTTTCTTT; CDR3 protein: CASRGLGRGTDTEAFF
CDR3 length: 15; clone size: NA; J gene: TRBJ1-5; D gene: NA; V gene: TRBV19; CDR3 DNA: TGTGCCAGTAGTCCCCCCCAGAGAAGAAATCAGCCCCAGCATTTT; CDR3 protein: CASSPPQRRNQPQHF
CDR3 length: 16; clone size: once; J gene: TRBJ1-6; D gene: TRBD1; V gene: TRBV7-2; CDR3 DNA: TGTGCCAGCAGCTCGGAAGCAGGGGGCGCGTATTCACCCCTCCACTTT; CDR3 protein: CASSSEAGGAYSPLHF
CDR3 length: 11; clone size: NA; J gene: TRBJ1-2; D gene: NA; V gene: TRBV5-5; CDR3 DNA: TGTGCCAGCAGCTTGGTAGGTGGCTACACCTTC; CDR3 protein: CASSLVGGYTF